What follows are 26 T cell receptor beta chains derived from one specimen sequenced in a study of T cells in Graves' hyperthyroidism and ophthalmopathy. Amplified TCR beta CDR3 regions came from RNA transcripts. TCR CDR3 underwent first-round RT-PCR with the HTBI primer set. One entry per CDR3 protein, called by TCRdb with MiXCR from the multiplex PCR reads. The sample lists hundreds of thousands of distinct CDR3 sequences; more than 13% were seen once. Sequenced material: blood. The receptors were sampled from a man aged 50 to 59 with Graves' ophthalmopathy.

Ten or more counts support this clonotype. The chain is built from TRBV6-1 and TRBJ2-7; TRBD2 agrees at 11 bases. This CDR3 is 15 amino acids long. The V segment lost 5 bases and the J segment 2 bases; nucleotides outside the gene matches: 5. Germline-derived CDR1 and CDR2 are MNHNS and SASEGT. CDR3 loop: CASSHTSGRPYEQYF. DNA for the CDR3: TGTGCCAGCAGTCACACTAGCGGGAGACCCTACGAGCAGTACTTC.

This clonotype was seen repeatedly, ten times or more. The chain uses TRBV7-2 and TRBJ2-7, with a tentative D call TRBD2 (5 bases). The CDR3 covers 13 residues. Germline CDR1 SGHTA, CDR2 FQGNSA. Trimming took 4 bases from V and 2 from J, leaving 9 bases between them. In nucleotides, the CDR3 is TGTGCCAGCAGCTGGAGCGGCCCCTACGAGCAGTACTTC. The encoded protein is CASSWSGPYEQYF.

This clonotype has at least ten counts. The chain is built from TRBV28 and TRBJ2-1; 9 nucleotides match TRBD1. V dropped 6 bases and J dropped 4; count of bases not matched to a gene: 4. Germline CDR1 is MDHEN and CDR2 is SYDVKM. The CDR3 is 14 amino acids. The CDR3 nucleotides are TGTGCCAGCAGGACAGGGGGACTTTACAATGAGCAGTTCTTC. This codes for CASRTGGLYNEQFF.

This clonotype was seen at least ten times. The J gene is TRBJ1-4, the V gene TRBV24-1, with 7 bases lining up with TRBD1. Germline lookup yields CDR1 KGHDR and CDR2 SFDVKD. V was clipped by 3 bases and J by 4 bases; unmatched bases: 4. The length of the CDR3 is 15 residues. The CDR3 sequence: CATSDPGQSNEKLFF. The DNA of the CDR3 is TGTGCCACCAGTGATCCGGGACAGAGTAATGAAAAACTGTTTTTT.

The CDR3 loop reads CASTASRDRRYNEQFF. Written as DNA, the CDR3 is TGTGCCAGCACCGCGAGTCGGGACAGGAGATACAATGAGCAGTTCTTC. The rearrangement links TRBV25-1 to TRBJ2-1, with 8 bases aligning to TRBD1. Trimming cost V 7 bases and J 4 bases; bases outside gene matches: 12. CDR1 and CDR2 from the germline V gene are MGHDK and SYGVNS. The CDR3 totals 16 residues.

This clonotype has a count of ten or more. CDR3 DNA sequence: TGCAGTGCTTCTGAACTGGGGGACAGGGGATGGAATACGCAGTATTTT. Amino acids: CSASELGDRGWNTQYF. The chain joins TRBV20-1 to TRBJ2-3, with 10 positions matching TRBD1. Unmatched junction bases numbered 15, after V lost 5 bases and J lost 7 bases. CDR3 length: 16 amino acids. Germline values: CDR1 DFQATT, CDR2 SNEGSKA (reference sequence).

This clonotype was seen ten or more times. This chain connects TRBV20-1 to TRBJ1-2; D not certain. The CDR3 is made up of 15 amino acids. Germline assignment: CDR1 DFQATT and CDR2 SNEGSKA (reference sequence). The V and J ends lost 5 bases and 1 base respectively, with 17 bases between them. The CDR3 DNA reads as TGCAGTGCTGACCCGGATAGCGCCCTTAACTATGGCTACACCTTC. This sequence encodes CSADPDSALNYGYTF.

This clonotype was seen ten or more times. The chain links TRBV7-8 to TRBJ1-1; D is unresolved. CDR3 length equals 14 residues. V shed 3 bases and J shed 3 bases, with 11 bases lying between them. Germline V gene data show CDR1 as SGHVS and CDR2 as FQNEAQ. Here the CDR3 DNA reads TGTGCCAGCAGCTTTGGCAGGAGGTACACTGAAGCTTTCTTT. Translating gives CASSFGRRYTEAFF.

The table lists this clonotype with a few counts. The V call is TRBV10-3, the J call TRBJ2-5, with 8 bases aligning to TRBD2. Germline-derived CDR1 and CDR2 are ENHRY and SYGVKD. CDR3 length: 15 residues. V lost 5 bases, J lost 4 bases, and 9 bases stayed unmatched. The CDR3 protein is CAISTQAGVVETQYF. DNA of the CDR3: TGTGCCATCAGTACCCAAGCGGGAGTGGTAGAGACCCAGTACTTC.

This chain links TRBV6-9 with TRBJ2-7, with 8 bases matching TRBD2. Germline V gives CDR1 MNHGY, CDR2 SVAAGI. V lost 3 bases to trimming and J lost 4 bases; unmatched junction nucleotides: 17. The CDR3 covers 18 residues. CDR3 sequence: CASSYSHRESGSKYEQYF. The CDR3 nucleotides read TGTGCCAGCAGTTACAGCCATCGTGAAAGCGGGAGTAAGTACGAGCAGTACTTC.

This clonotype was observed a few times. This rearrangement joins TRBV20-1 to TRBJ2-2, with D maybe TRBD2 (6 bases). This CDR3 region has 13 residues. Trimming took 5 bases from V and 6 from J, leaving 13 bases between them. The germline CDR1 and CDR2 sequences are DFQATT and SNEGSKA (reference sequence). The CDR3 sequence is CSAPGLFAGELFF. The DNA of the CDR3 is TGCAGTGCTCCGGGACTTTTCGCCGGGGAGCTGTTTTTT.

This clonotype has more than one count but fewer than ten. V gene TRBV6-1 combines with J gene TRBJ2-2; no clear D. The germline V gene has CDR1 MNHNS and CDR2 SASEGT. V lost 5 bases and J 4 bases, leaving 8 bases between the germline ends. The CDR3 length is 13 residues. As DNA, the CDR3 is TGTGCCAGCAGTAAACAGTCCACCGGGGAGCTGTTTTTT. Its protein is CASSKQSTGELFF.

This clonotype was detected many times. The chain recombines TRBV5-1 with TRBJ2-1; TRBD2 aligns across 9 bases. V was pared by 3 bases and J by 4 bases, with 29 bases of the junction left unmatched. Germline values: CDR1 SGHRS, CDR2 YFSETQ. This CDR3 has 23 residues. CDR3 region: CASSSPGATAQREARWVYNEQFF. The CDR3 DNA sequence: TGCGCCAGCAGCTCCCCCGGCGCCACGGCCCAGCGGGAGGCGAGGTGGGTTTACAATGAGCAGTTCTTC.

A note on this clonotype: A much larger clone differs from this one at a single base, so this may be a read error. This sequence joins TRBV5-5 and TRBJ2-1; the match to TRBD2 covers 11 bases. Germline CDR1 is SGHKS and CDR2 is YYEKEE (reference sequence). The CDR3 is made up of 16 amino acids. This chain's CDR3 is CASSQSTSGSYDEQFF. The CDR3, as DNA: TGTGCCAGCAGCCAATCCACTAGCGGGAGCTACGATGAGCAGTTCTTC.

This clonotype was counted between two and nine times. The V gene is TRBV6-1, the J gene TRBJ1-1, with D tentatively TRBD1 (6 bases). V was trimmed by 6 bases and J by 4 bases, leaving 21 bases between them. CDR1 is MNHNS and CDR2 is SASEGT in the germline V gene. The CDR3 runs 16 residues. The CDR3 here is CASSRGGGASGTEAFF. Written as DNA, the CDR3 is TGTGCCAGCAGCCGGGGGGGGGGCGCTTCGGGCACTGAAGCTTTCTTT.

The chain uses TRBV11-2 and TRBJ2-2; the match to TRBD1 covers 7 bases. From germline, CDR1 is SGHAT and CDR2 FQNNGV. Trimming took 8 bases from V and 5 from J; bases not matched to a gene: 11. CDR3 size: 15 residues. The CDR3 sequence is CASGRSDRLTGELFF. The CDR3 region has the DNA TGTGCCAGCGGCAGATCGGACAGGTTGACCGGGGAGCTGTTTTTT.

Worth noting for this clonotype: Relative to the germline gene, one junction end is altered; a read error may explain this. The chain joins TRBV12-3 or TRBV12-4 to TRBJ2-7; TRBD2 matches at 12 bases. The CDR3 spans 15 residues. DNA of the CDR3: TGTGCCAGCAGCCTACCGCTAGCGGGAGGGTACGAGCAGCACTTC. Protein: CASSLPLAGGYEQHF.

This clonotype showed up just a few times. The V gene is TRBV5-1, the J gene TRBJ2-1, with a weak D call TRBD2 (5 bases). Germline CDR1 is SGHRS and CDR2 is YFSETQ. This CDR3 is built from 13 residues. Trimming shortened V by 2 bases and J by 7 bases, and 10 bases separated the two germline ends. CDR3 in DNA: TGCGCCAGCAGCTTTCAACTAGGAAATGAGCAGTTCTTC. Amino acid sequence: CASSFQLGNEQFF.

This clonotype showed up just a few times. This rearrangement joins TRBV6-1 to TRBJ2-1; 7 bases are shared with TRBD1. The CDR3 is 17 residues long. Looked up from germline, CDR1 is MNHNS and CDR2 is SASEGT. The J segment lost 0 bases and the V segment lost 6 bases, leaving 11 bases of the junction unmatched. CDR3 DNA: TGTGCCAGCAGCCCCGGTAGGGGGCCTGGCTCCTACAATGAGCAGTTCTTC. This codes for CASSPGRGPGSYNEQFF.

This clonotype was detected only a few times. V and J are TRBV18 and TRBJ2-1; 9 bases match TRBD2. Germline values: CDR1 KGHSH, CDR2 LQKENI. The CDR3 consists of 17 residues. V lost 1 base, J lost 4 bases, and 8 bases stayed unmatched. CDR3 bases: TGTGCCAGCTCACCACGTTTCCTAGCGGGACTTTACAATGAGCAGTTCTTC. Protein: CASSPRFLAGLYNEQFF.

In its sample, this clonotype was seen many times. The chain is built from TRBV3-1 and TRBJ2-7; weak D call: TRBD2 (5 bases). Germline CDR1 LGHDT, CDR2 YNNKEL (reference sequence). Trimming removed 0 bases at V and 2 bases at J, with 11 bases between. This CDR3 region has 15 residues. CDR3 bases: TGTGCCAGCAGCCAAGACGGACCCGGGACCTACGAGCAGTACTTC. Amino acids: CASSQDGPGTYEQYF.

This clonotype was counted a few times. The chain employs TRBV7-9 and TRBJ1-1; 8 bases match TRBD1. V lost 2 bases, J lost 3 bases, and 2 bases stayed unmatched. The CDR3 is made up of 14 amino acids. Germline values: CDR1 SEHNR, CDR2 FQNEAQ (reference sequence). CDR3 sequence: CASSLLQGDTEAFF. The CDR3 nucleotides read TGTGCCAGCAGCTTACTACAGGGGGACACTGAAGCTTTCTTT.

The CDR3 DNA sequence: TGTGCCAGCAGCGGGCCAGACAGGGACGAGACCCAGTACTTC. Its protein is CASSGPDRDETQYF. The V call is TRBV9, the J call TRBJ2-5; 7 positions agree with TRBD1. The CDR3 loop spans 14 amino acids. Trimming cost V 3 bases and J 5 bases; bases outside gene matches: 7. Germline V gives CDR1 SGDLS, CDR2 YYNGEE.

The V call is TRBV9, the J call TRBJ2-7; 9 bases map to TRBD1. Germline CDR1 reads SGDLS; CDR2 reads YYNGEE. V lost 8 bases and J lost 7; bases outside the gene matches: 10. The CDR3 has 13 amino acids. The CDR3 bases are TGTGCCAGGACAGGGGGGGACTTGAGAGAGCAGTACTTC. Its protein product is CARTGGDLREQYF.

This clonotype showed up just a few times. This rearrangement joins TRBV10-1 to TRBJ2-7; D is undetermined. CDR3 length: 12 amino acids. The V end lost 4 bases, the J end lost 6 bases, and 10 bases lay between the germline ends. CDR1 is WNHNN and CDR2 is SYGVQD in the germline V gene (reference sequence). CDR3 sequence reads: CASSASGFEQYF. CDR3 nucleotide sequence: TGCGCCAGCAGTGCCTCCGGGTTCGAGCAGTACTTC.

V usage is TRBV30 and J usage is TRBJ2-7; D is undetermined. Trimming removed 2 bases from V and 0 bases from J, with 2 bases in between. CDR1 is GTSNPN, CDR2 SVGIG, per germline (reference sequence). This CDR3 contains 11 residues. CDR3 in amino acids: CAWSNSYEQYF. The CDR3, as DNA: TGTGCCTGGAGTAACTCCTACGAGCAGTACTTC.